Detailed here is one T cell receptor (beta chain). The antigen remains unidentified. Using immunoSEQ multiplex PCR, the repertoire was profiled, and TCRdb retains in-frame clones only, with some absent. This table holds nearly 750,000 clones, just under 75% found once. V lost 3 bases to trimming and J lost 6 bases; unmatched junction nucleotides: 5. There are 14 residues in the CDR3. Germline V CDR1 and CDR2: MDHEN, SYDVKM. This record belongs to a study of shared clonotypes between healthy human individuals. Study-wide points: A generally larger estimated richness was seen in naive subsets than in memory subsets.

The TCR sequence derives from a woman aged 25 to 39 in good health. Specimen: memory CD4+ T cells sorted from blood. Noted subset: CD45RA-negative fraction. The chain uses TRBV28 and TRBJ1-2; 9 bases are a match to TRBD1. DNA of the CDR3: TGTGCCAGCAGTTTCACGGACAGGGGCAATGGCTACACCTTC. It codes for CASSFTDRGNGYTF.